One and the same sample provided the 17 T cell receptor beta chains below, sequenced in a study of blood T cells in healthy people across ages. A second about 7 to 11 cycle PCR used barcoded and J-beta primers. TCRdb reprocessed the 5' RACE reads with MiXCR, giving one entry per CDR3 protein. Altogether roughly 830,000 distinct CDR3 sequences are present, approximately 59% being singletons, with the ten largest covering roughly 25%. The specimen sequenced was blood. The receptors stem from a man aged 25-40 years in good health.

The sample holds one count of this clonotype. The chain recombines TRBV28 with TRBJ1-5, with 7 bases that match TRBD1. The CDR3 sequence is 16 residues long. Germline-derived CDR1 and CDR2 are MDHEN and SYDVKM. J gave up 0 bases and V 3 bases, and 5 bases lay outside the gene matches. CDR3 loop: CASSFRDRYSNQPQHF. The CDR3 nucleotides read TGTGCCAGCAGTTTCAGGGACAGATATAGCAATCAGCCCCAGCATTTT.

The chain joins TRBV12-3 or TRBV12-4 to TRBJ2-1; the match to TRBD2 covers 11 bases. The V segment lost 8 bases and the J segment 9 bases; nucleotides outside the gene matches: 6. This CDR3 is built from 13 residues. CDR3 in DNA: TGTGCCAGCGTAGCGGGGGGGCCTGGTGAGCAGTTCTTC. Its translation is CASVAGGPGEQFF.

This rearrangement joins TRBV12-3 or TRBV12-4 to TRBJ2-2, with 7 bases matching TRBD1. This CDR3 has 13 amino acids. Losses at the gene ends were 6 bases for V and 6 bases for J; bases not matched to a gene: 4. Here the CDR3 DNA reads TGTGCCAGCAGACAGGGGTCGGCCGGGGAGCTGTTTTTT. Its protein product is CASRQGSAGELFF.

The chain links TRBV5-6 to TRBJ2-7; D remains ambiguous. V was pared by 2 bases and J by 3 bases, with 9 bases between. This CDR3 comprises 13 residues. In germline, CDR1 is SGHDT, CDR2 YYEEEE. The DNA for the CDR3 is TGTGCCAGCAGCTTCTCGGCAGGCTACGAGCAGTACTTC. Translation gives CASSFSAGYEQYF.

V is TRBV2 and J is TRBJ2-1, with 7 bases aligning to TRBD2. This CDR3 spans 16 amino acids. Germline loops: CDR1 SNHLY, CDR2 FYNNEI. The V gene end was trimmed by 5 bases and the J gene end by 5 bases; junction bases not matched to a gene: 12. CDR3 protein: CASSPLRSGGHNEQFF. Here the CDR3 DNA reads TGTGCCAGCAGTCCCTTGCGGTCGGGAGGCCACAATGAGCAGTTCTTC.

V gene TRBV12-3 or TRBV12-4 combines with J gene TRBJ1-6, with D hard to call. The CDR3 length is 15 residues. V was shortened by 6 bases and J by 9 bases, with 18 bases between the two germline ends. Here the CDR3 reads CASRVMGLNVSPLHF. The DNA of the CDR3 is TGTGCCAGCAGGGTAATGGGCCTAAATGTTTCACCCCTCCACTTT.

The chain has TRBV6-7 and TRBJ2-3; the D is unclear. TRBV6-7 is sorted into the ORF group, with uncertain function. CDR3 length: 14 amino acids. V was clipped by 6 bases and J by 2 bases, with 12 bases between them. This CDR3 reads CASRADVYTDTQYF. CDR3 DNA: TGTGCCAGCAGGGCCGATGTATACACAGATACGCAGTATTTT.

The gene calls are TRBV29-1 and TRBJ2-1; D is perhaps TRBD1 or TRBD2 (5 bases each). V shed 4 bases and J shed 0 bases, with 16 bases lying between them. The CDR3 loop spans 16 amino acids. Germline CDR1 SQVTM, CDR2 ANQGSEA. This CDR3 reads CSVVPGHTSSYNEQFF. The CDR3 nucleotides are TGCAGCGTTGTCCCGGGGCATACGAGCTCCTACAATGAGCAGTTCTTC.

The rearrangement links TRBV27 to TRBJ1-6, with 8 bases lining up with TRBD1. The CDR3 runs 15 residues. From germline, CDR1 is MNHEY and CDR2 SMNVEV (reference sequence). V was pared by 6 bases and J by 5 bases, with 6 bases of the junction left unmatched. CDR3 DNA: TGTGCCAGCAGCCGGACAGGGTACGATAATTCACCCCTCCACTTT. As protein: CASSRTGYDNSPLHF.

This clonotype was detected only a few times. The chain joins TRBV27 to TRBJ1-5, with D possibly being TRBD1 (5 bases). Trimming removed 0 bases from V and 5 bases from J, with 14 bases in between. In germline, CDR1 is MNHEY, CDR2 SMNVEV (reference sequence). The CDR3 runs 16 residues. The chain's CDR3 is CASSLSGTGGHQPQHF. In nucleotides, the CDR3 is TGTGCCAGCAGTTTATCCGGGACGGGGGGACATCAGCCCCAGCATTTT.

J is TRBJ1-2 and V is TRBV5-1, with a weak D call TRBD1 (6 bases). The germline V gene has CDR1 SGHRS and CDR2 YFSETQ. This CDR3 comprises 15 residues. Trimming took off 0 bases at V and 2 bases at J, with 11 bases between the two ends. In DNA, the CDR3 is TGCGCCAGCAGCTTGGCCTCCCAGGGGAACTATGGCTACACCTTC. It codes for CASSLASQGNYGYTF.

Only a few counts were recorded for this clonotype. The DNA for the CDR3 is TGTGCCAGCAGCCAAGATTGGGTGAATGAAAAACTGTTTTTT. It is translated as CASSQDWVNEKLFF. This chain uses TRBV4-2 with TRBJ1-4, with D unclear. The CDR3 length is 14 residues. Germline V gene data show CDR1 as LGHNA and CDR2 as YNFKEQ. V was cut by 0 bases and J by 5 bases, with 7 bases left in between.

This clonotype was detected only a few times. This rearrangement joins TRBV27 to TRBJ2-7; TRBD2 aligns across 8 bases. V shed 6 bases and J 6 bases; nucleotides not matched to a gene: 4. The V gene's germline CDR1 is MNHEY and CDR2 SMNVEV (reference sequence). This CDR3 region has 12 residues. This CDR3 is CASRSGGFEQYF. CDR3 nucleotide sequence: TGTGCCAGCAGAAGCGGGGGCTTCGAGCAGTACTTC.

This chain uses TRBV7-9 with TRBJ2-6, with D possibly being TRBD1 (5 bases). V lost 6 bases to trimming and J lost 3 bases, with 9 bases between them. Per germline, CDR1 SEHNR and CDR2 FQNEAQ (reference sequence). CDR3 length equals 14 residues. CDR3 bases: TGTGCCAGCAGAGCAGGGTTTGGGGCCAACGTCCTGACTTTC. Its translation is CASRAGFGANVLTF.

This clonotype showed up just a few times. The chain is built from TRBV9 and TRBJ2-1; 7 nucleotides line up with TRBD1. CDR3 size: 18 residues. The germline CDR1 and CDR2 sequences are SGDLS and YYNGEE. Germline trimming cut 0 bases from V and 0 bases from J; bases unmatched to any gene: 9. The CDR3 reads CASSVGGQVGGSYNEQFF. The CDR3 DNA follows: TGTGCCAGCAGCGTAGGTGGACAGGTTGGAGGCTCCTACAATGAGCAGTTCTTC.

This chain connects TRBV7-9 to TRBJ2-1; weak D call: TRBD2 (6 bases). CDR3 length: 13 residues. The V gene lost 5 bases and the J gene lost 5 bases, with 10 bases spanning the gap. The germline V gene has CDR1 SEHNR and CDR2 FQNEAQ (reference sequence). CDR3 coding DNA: TGTGCCAGCAGCGCCGGGGGTCACAATGAGCAGTTCTTC. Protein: CASSAGGHNEQFF.

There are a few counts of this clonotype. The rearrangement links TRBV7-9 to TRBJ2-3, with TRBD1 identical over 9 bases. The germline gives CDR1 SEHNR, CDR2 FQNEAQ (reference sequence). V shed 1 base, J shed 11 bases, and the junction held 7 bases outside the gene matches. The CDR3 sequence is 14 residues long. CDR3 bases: TGTGCCAGCAGCTTAGGGGGGCGGACAGGGGAGCAGTATTTT. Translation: CASSLGGRTGEQYF.